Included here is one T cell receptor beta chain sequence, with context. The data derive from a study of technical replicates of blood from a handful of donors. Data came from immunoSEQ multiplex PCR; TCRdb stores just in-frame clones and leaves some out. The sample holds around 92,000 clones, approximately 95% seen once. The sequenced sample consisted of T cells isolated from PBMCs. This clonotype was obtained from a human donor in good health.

This CDR3 is CASSISGGVETQYF. In DNA, the CDR3 is TGTGCCAGCAGCATTAGCGGGGGGGTGGAGACCCAGTACTTC. This chain connects TRBV9 to TRBJ2-5; 11 bases map to TRBD2. V lost 4 bases and J lost 5; bases outside the gene matches: 4. Germline-derived CDR1 and CDR2 are SGDLS and YYNGEE. The CDR3 sequence is 14 residues long.